The rows below give T cell receptor beta chains drawn from one sample of a study of tumor-infiltrating lymphocytes in localized non-small cell lung cancer. Produced via immunoSEQ multiplex PCR; TCRdb's table is partial and in-frame only. The repertoire holds roughly 10,000 clones, with about 80% as singletons. Sequences were obtained from uninvolved lung tissue not adjacent to the tumor. The receptors come from a human donor with non-small cell lung cancer. CDR3s include the opening cysteine and the closing phenylalanine or tryptophan. D genes are given only for firm matches. Size values are once, few and many counts, or a class for expanded clones, and some rows have none.

j_gene: TRBJ2-7
v_gene: TRBV4-2
d_gene: -
abundance: -
CDR3nt: TGTGCCAGCAGCCAAGATCTCACGGACGCCTCCTACGAGCAGTACTTC
CDR3aa: CASSQDLTDASYEQYF

j_gene: TRBJ2-3
v_gene: TRBV30
d_gene: -
abundance: -
CDR3nt: TGTGCCTGGAGTGTAGGCGGAGGCACAGATACGCAGTATTTT
CDR3aa: CAWSVGGGTDTQYF

j_gene: TRBJ2-1
v_gene: TRBV5-1
d_gene: TRBD2
abundance: -
CDR3nt: TGCGCCAGCAGTTCTCAAGCGGGGGAACGAAGTGAGCAGTTCTTC
CDR3aa: CASSSQAGERSEQFF

j_gene: TRBJ2-3
v_gene: TRBV2
d_gene: -
abundance: few
CDR3nt: TGTGCCAGCAACAGGGAACCCTTCACAGATACGCAGTATTTT
CDR3aa: CASNREPFTDTQYF

j_gene: TRBJ2-2
v_gene: TRBV30
d_gene: -
abundance: -
CDR3nt: TGTGCCTGGAGAGGTACCGGGACTTCAATCGGGGAGCTGTTTTTT
CDR3aa: CAWRGTGTSIGELFF

j_gene: TRBJ2-2
v_gene: TRBV5-4
d_gene: TRBD1
abundance: medium-sized
CDR3nt: TGTGCCAGCAGCTTGGGGACAGGGGACGTCACCGGGGAGCTGTTTTTT
CDR3aa: CASSLGTGDVTGELFF

j_gene: TRBJ2-1
v_gene: TRBV4-3
d_gene: TRBD2
abundance: -
CDR3nt: TGCGCCAGCAGCCAAGATTGGACTAGCGCTGGACATGAGCAGTTCTTC
CDR3aa: CASSQDWTSAGHEQFF

j_gene: TRBJ1-2
v_gene: TRBV19
d_gene: -
abundance: -
CDR3nt: TGTGCCAGTACCCAAAGTGGAACCCTCTACACCTTC
CDR3aa: CASTQSGTLYTF

j_gene: TRBJ1-2
v_gene: TRBV4-2
d_gene: -
abundance: -
CDR3nt: TGTGCCAGCAGCCAAGATGATCTCATAGGCAGGTCAGGCTACACCTTC
CDR3aa: CASSQDDLIGRSGYTF

j_gene: TRBJ1-3
v_gene: TRBV4-3
d_gene: -
abundance: -
CDR3nt: TGCGCCAGCAGCCAAGAAGGCGGCGGGATCCGGAACACCATATATTTT
CDR3aa: CASSQEGGGIRNTIYF

j_gene: TRBJ2-7
v_gene: TRBV2
d_gene: TRBD1
abundance: -
CDR3nt: TGTGCCAGCAGTCTTCCGGGACAGAGTTCCTACGAGCAGTACTTC
CDR3aa: CASSLPGQSSYEQYF

j_gene: TRBJ2-7
v_gene: TRBV7-2
d_gene: -
abundance: -
CDR3nt: TGTGCCAGCAGCCCCCGGACGGCCTACGAGCAGTACTTC
CDR3aa: CASSPRTAYEQYF

j_gene: TRBJ2-1
v_gene: TRBV11-2
d_gene: -
abundance: -
CDR3nt: TGTGCCAGCAGCTCCGCAGGGCCCTACAATGAGCAGTTCTTC
CDR3aa: CASSSAGPYNEQFF

j_gene: TRBJ1-5
v_gene: TRBV7-6
d_gene: TRBD1
abundance: -
CDR3nt: TGTGCCAGCAGCCTCGGGACAGGGGTCAGCAATCAGCCCCAGCATTTT
CDR3aa: CASSLGTGVSNQPQHF

j_gene: TRBJ2-3
v_gene: TRBV30
d_gene: -
abundance: once
CDR3nt: TGTGCCTGGAGTGTAGCGGCCAGGATGAATTCTAGCACAGATACGCAGTATTTT
CDR3aa: CAWSVAARMNSSTDTQYF

j_gene: TRBJ2-2
v_gene: TRBV29-1
d_gene: TRBD1
abundance: once
CDR3nt: TGCAGCGGATCAGGGGGCGGCGGGGAGCTGTTTTTT
CDR3aa: CSGSGGGGELFF

j_gene: TRBJ1-5
v_gene: TRBV28
d_gene: TRBD1
abundance: -
CDR3nt: TGTGCCAGCAGTTTGTCACAGGGGTTGCAGCCCCAGCATTTT
CDR3aa: CASSLSQGLQPQHF

j_gene: TRBJ1-2
v_gene: TRBV6-5
d_gene: -
abundance: -
CDR3nt: TGTGCCAGCAGTTATTTCAGGACAGCATATGGCTACACCTTC
CDR3aa: CASSYFRTAYGYTF

j_gene: TRBJ1-1
v_gene: TRBV29-1
d_gene: -
abundance: -
CDR3nt: TGCAGCGTTGTAGGGGGGGCGCTTTATACTGAAGCTTTCTTT
CDR3aa: CSVVGGALYTEAFF

j_gene: TRBJ2-7
v_gene: TRBV9
d_gene: -
abundance: -
CDR3nt: TGTGCCAGCAGCGTTCCATATACTTTTGGGCCTGCCTCCTACGAGCAGTACTTC
CDR3aa: CASSVPYTFGPASYEQYF

j_gene: TRBJ2-7
v_gene: TRBV2
d_gene: -
abundance: -
CDR3nt: TGTGCCAGCGGACTGCTACAGGGAATGGCCTACGAGCAGTACTTC
CDR3aa: CASGLLQGMAYEQYF

j_gene: TRBJ2-1
v_gene: TRBV7-9
d_gene: TRBD2
abundance: few
CDR3nt: TGTGCCAGCTTATTGCGGGCTAGCGGCTCCAATGAGCAGTTCTTC
CDR3aa: CASLLRASGSNEQFF

j_gene: TRBJ1-5
v_gene: TRBV5-1
d_gene: TRBD1
abundance: -
CDR3nt: TGCGCCAGCAGCCCGGGACAGGGAGGGCAGCCCCAGCATTTT
CDR3aa: CASSPGQGGQPQHF

j_gene: TRBJ1-6
v_gene: TRBV6-1
d_gene: -
abundance: -
CDR3nt: TGTGCCAGCAGTGAAATGCAGCTACTCTCACCCCTCCACTTT
CDR3aa: CASSEMQLLSPLHF

j_gene: TRBJ1-2
v_gene: TRBV7-3
d_gene: TRBD1
abundance: -
CDR3nt: TGTGCCAGCAGCTTCGGACAGGATGGCTATGGCTACACCTTC
CDR3aa: CASSFGQDGYGYTF

j_gene: TRBJ1-2
v_gene: TRBV6-1
d_gene: -
abundance: few
CDR3nt: TGTGCCAGCAGTGGAGGGGAGGCGGACGGCTACACCTTC
CDR3aa: CASSGGEADGYTF

j_gene: TRBJ1-1
v_gene: TRBV29-1
d_gene: -
abundance: -
CDR3nt: TGCAGCGTCGTTTTGAACACTGAAGCTTTCTTT
CDR3aa: CSVVLNTEAFF

j_gene: TRBJ1-6
v_gene: TRBV4-3
d_gene: TRBD1
abundance: few
CDR3nt: TGCGCCAGCAGCCAGGCCCGGACAGGGACTTCACCCCTCCACTTT
CDR3aa: CASSQARTGTSPLHF

j_gene: TRBJ1-2
v_gene: TRBV7-8
d_gene: -
abundance: few
CDR3nt: TGTGCCAGCAGCTTAACGGGGAACGGTGGCTACACCTTC
CDR3aa: CASSLTGNGGYTF

j_gene: TRBJ2-1
v_gene: TRBV29-1
d_gene: TRBD2
abundance: -
CDR3nt: TGCAGCGTTGACAGACTAGCGGATAATGAGCAGTTCTTC
CDR3aa: CSVDRLADNEQFF

j_gene: TRBJ1-5
v_gene: TRBV4-2
d_gene: TRBD1
abundance: -
CDR3nt: TGTGCCAGCAGCCAAGCCTCCGTTGTAGGGGGCTCCAATCAGCCCCAGCATTTT
CDR3aa: CASSQASVVGGSNQPQHF

j_gene: TRBJ1-1
v_gene: TRBV9
d_gene: -
abundance: once
CDR3nt: TGTGCCAGCAGCTCTACAGGGATGACTGAAGCTTTCTTT
CDR3aa: CASSSTGMTEAFF

j_gene: TRBJ1-5
v_gene: TRBV6-1
d_gene: -
abundance: -
CDR3nt: TGTGCCAGCAGTGAAGAGCGGACAGTCGGTAATCAGCCCCAGCATTTT
CDR3aa: CASSEERTVGNQPQHF

j_gene: TRBJ2-1
v_gene: TRBV7-2
d_gene: -
abundance: -
CDR3nt: TGTGCCAGCAGCTTAGACGGACCCAATGAGCAGTTCTTC
CDR3aa: CASSLDGPNEQFF

j_gene: TRBJ1-2
v_gene: TRBV23-1
d_gene: -
abundance: once
CDR3nt: TGCGCCAGCAGTCGACGAGTTCGGAACTATGGCTACACCTTC
CDR3aa: CASSRRVRNYGYTF

j_gene: TRBJ1-5
v_gene: TRBV19
d_gene: -
abundance: -
CDR3nt: TGTGCCAGTAGTATAGAAACCCTTCCCCAGCATTTT
CDR3aa: CASSIETLPQHF

j_gene: TRBJ2-7
v_gene: TRBV11-2
d_gene: -
abundance: once
CDR3nt: TGTGCCAGCACCCCGGGCACCTACGAGCAGTACTTC
CDR3aa: CASTPGTYEQYF

j_gene: TRBJ2-3
v_gene: TRBV7-3
d_gene: -
abundance: -
CDR3nt: TGTGCCAGCAGCCCCTGGGCTCAATCTAGCACAGATACGCAGTATTTT
CDR3aa: CASSPWAQSSTDTQYF

j_gene: TRBJ1-1
v_gene: TRBV5-1
d_gene: -
abundance: once
CDR3nt: TGCGCCAGCAGCTTGCTGGGGGGGAACACTGAAGCTTTCTTT
CDR3aa: CASSLLGGNTEAFF

j_gene: TRBJ2-7
v_gene: TRBV7-2
d_gene: TRBD1
abundance: -
CDR3nt: TGTGCCAGCAGCTTTCCGGGACAGGGGGCGCAGGGAAGAACCTACGAGCAGTACTTC
CDR3aa: CASSFPGQGAQGRTYEQYF

j_gene: TRBJ1-5
v_gene: TRBV30
d_gene: -
abundance: -
CDR3nt: TGTGCCTGGAGTGTAGGGCGGGGAAATCAGCCCCAGCATTTT
CDR3aa: CAWSVGRGNQPQHF

j_gene: TRBJ2-7
v_gene: TRBV6-6
d_gene: -
abundance: -
CDR3nt: TGTGCCAGCAGTATCGACACCTACGAGCAGTACTTC
CDR3aa: CASSIDTYEQYF

j_gene: TRBJ1-6
v_gene: TRBV27
d_gene: TRBD1
abundance: -
CDR3nt: TGTGCCAGCAGTTTTTACGGACAGGGGGATTCACCCCTCCACTTT
CDR3aa: CASSFYGQGDSPLHF

j_gene: TRBJ2-2
v_gene: TRBV7-2
d_gene: TRBD2
abundance: -
CDR3nt: TGTGCCAGCAGCGTAGCGACTAGCAGGTCCGGGGAGCTGTTTTTT
CDR3aa: CASSVATSRSGELFF

j_gene: TRBJ2-1
v_gene: TRBV30
d_gene: TRBD1
abundance: -
CDR3nt: TGTGCCTGGAGTTTGACAGGGGGTAATGAGCAGTTCTTC
CDR3aa: CAWSLTGGNEQFF

j_gene: TRBJ2-7
v_gene: TRBV13
d_gene: -
abundance: -
CDR3nt: TGTGCCAGCAGCTTAGTGGGGGTTCCCCACGAGCAGTACTTC
CDR3aa: CASSLVGVPHEQYF